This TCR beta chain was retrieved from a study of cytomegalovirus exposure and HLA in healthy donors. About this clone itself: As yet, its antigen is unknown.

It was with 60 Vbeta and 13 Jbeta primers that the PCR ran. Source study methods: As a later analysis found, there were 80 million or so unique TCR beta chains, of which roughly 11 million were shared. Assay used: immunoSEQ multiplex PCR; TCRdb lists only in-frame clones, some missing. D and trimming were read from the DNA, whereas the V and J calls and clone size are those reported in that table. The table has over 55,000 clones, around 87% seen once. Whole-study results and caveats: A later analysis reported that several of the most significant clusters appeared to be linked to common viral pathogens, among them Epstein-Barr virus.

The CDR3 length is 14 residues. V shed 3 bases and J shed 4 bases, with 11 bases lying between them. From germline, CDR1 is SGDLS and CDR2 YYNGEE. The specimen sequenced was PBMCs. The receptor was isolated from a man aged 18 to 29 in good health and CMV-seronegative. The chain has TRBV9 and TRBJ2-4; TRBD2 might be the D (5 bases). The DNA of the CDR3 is TGTGCCAGCAGCGCAGGACTGGGGAAAAACATTCAGTACTTC. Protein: CASSAGLGKNIQYF.